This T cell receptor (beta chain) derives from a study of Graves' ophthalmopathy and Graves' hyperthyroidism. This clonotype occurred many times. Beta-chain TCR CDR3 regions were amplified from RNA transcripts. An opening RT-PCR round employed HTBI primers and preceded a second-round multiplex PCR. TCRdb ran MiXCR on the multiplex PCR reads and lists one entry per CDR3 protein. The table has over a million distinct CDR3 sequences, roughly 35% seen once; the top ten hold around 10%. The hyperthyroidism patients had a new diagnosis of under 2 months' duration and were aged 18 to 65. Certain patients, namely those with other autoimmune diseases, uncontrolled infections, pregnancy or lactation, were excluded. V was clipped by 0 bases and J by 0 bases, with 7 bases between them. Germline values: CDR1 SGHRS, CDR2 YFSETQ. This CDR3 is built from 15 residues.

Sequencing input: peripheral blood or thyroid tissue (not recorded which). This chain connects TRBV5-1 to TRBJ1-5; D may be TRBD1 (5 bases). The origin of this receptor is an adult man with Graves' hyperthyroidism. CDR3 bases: TGCGCCAGCAGCTTGGGGACAAATAGCAATCAGCCCCAGCATTTT. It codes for CASSLGTNSNQPQHF. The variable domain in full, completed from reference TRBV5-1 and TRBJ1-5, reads KAGVTQTPRYLIKTRGQQVTLSCSPISGHRSVSWYQQTPGQGLQFLFEYFSETQRNKGNFPGRFSGRQFSNSRSEMNVSTLELGDSALYLCASSLGTNSNQPQHFGDGTRLSIL.